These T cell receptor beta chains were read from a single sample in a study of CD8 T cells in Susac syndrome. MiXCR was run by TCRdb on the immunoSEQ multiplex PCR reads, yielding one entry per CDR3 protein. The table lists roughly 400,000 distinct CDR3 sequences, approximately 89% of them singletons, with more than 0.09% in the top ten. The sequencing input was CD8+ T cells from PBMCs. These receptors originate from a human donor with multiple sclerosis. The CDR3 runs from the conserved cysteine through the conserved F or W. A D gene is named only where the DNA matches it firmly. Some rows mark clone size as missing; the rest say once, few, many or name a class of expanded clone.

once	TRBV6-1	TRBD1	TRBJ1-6	TGTGCCAGCACCACCACCCCGGACAGGGTCGGTAATTCACCCCTCCACTTT	CASTTTPDRVGNSPLHF
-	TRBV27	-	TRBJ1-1	TGTGCCAGCAGTTTATCGGGTTACGGGATGAACACTGAAGCTTTCTTT	CASSLSGYGMNTEAFF
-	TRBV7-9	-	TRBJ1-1	TGTGCCAGCAGCTCGACAGTTCCGAACACTGAAGCTTTCTTT	CASSSTVPNTEAFF
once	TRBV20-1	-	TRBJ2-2	TGCAGTGCTAAACAGGGCACCACCGGGGAGCTGTTTTTT	CSAKQGTTGELFF
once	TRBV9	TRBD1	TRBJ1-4	TGTGCCAGCAGCGTACAAGGGGGCGGTGAAAAACTGTTTTTT	CASSVQGGGEKLFF
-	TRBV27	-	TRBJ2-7	TGTGCCAGCAGACCAGGGGCGGGGGTCTCCTACGAGCAGTACTTC	CASRPGAGVSYEQYF
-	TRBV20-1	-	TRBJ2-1	TGCAGTGCTAGCGACTCGACGGGAACCTTATACAATGAGCAGTTCTTC	CSASDSTGTLYNEQFF
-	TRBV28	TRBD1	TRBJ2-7	TGTGCCAGCAGATTTCGACCTGAGACAGGGTGGAACGAGCAGTACTTC	CASRFRPETGWNEQYF
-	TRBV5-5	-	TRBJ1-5	TGTGCCAGCAGCCCGCATATTGGATCCGCTCAGCCCCAGCATTTT	CASSPHIGSAQPQHF
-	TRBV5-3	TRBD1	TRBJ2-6	TGTGCCAGAAGCTTGGAGGGACAGGGAAAGGGGTCTGGGGCCAACGTCCTGACTTTC	CARSLEGQGKGSGANVLTF
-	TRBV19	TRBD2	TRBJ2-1	TGTGCCAGTAGTACGACTAGCGGCAATGAGCAGTTCTTC	CASSTTSGNEQFF
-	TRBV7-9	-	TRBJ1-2	TGTGCCAGCAGCTTAGGGGCACAGCTCTATGGCTACACCTTC	CASSLGAQLYGYTF
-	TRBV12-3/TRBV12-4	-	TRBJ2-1	TGTGCCAGCAGACAAGGACTTGTGCAGTTCTTC	CASRQGLVQFF
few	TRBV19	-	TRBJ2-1	TGTGCCAGTAGTATAGGGCAGATCTCCTACAATGAGCAGTTCTTC	CASSIGQISYNEQFF
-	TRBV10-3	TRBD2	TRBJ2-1	TGTGCCATCAGTGGGCTCCTAGCGGGAGAGCTATACAATGAGCAGTTCTTC	CAISGLLAGELYNEQFF
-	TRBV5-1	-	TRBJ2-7	TGCGCCAGCAGTGGCGTGCCCTACGAGCAGTACTTC	CASSGVPYEQYF
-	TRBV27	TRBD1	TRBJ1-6	TGTGCCAGCAGTTTATCCGGGACAGGGAGGAATTCACCCCTCCACTTT	CASSLSGTGRNSPLHF
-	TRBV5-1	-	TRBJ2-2	TGCGCCAGCAGCCCTACAGGGTCTGACACCGGGGAGCTGTTTTTT	CASSPTGSDTGELFF
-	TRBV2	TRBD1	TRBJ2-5	TGTGCCAGCAGTTACGACAGGGGGTTCGTCCAGACCCAGTACTTC	CASSYDRGFVQTQYF
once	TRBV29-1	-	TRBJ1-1	TGCAGCGTTGTACAGGGAACCAACACTGAAGCTTTCTTT	CSVVQGTNTEAFF
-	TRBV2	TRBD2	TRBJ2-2	TGTGCCAGCGGGGGGGAGAGAGGTCGGGAGCGTTACACCGGGGAGCTGTTTTTT	CASGGERGRERYTGELFF
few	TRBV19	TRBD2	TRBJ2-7	TGTGCCAGTAGTCCGACTAGCGGCCCCTACGAGCAGTACTTC	CASSPTSGPYEQYF
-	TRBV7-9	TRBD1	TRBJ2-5	TGTGCCAGCAGCTCCCTCGACAGGGAGTTGGAGACCCAGTACTTC	CASSSLDRELETQYF
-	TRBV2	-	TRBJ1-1	TGTGCCAGCAGTGTAGACAAGATGAACACTGAAGCTTTCTTT	CASSVDKMNTEAFF
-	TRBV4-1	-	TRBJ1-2	TGCGCCAGCAGCCAAGAACGGGGGCTTGGCTATGGCTACACCTTC	CASSQERGLGYGYTF
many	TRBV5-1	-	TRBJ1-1	TGTGCCAGCAGCTTAACGGAGAACACTGAAGCTTTCTTT	CASSLTENTEAFF
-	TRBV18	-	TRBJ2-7	TGTGCCAGCTCACCAAGAAAAGGGGTCGAGCAGTACTTC	CASSPRKGVEQYF
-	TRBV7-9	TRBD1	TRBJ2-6	TGTGCCAGCAGCTGGACAGGGGGCGACGGGGCCAACGTCCTGACTTTC	CASSWTGGDGANVLTF
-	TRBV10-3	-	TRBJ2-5	TGTGCCATCAGGGACGACAGGCTACAAGAGACCCAGTACTTC	CAIRDDRLQETQYF
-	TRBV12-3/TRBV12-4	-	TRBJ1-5	TGTGCCAGCAGTCACCAGGGCAATCAGCCCCAGCATTTT	CASSHQGNQPQHF
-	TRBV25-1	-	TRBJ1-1	TGTGCCAGCACCAATGGGGATGCCCTTGAAGCTTTCTTT	CASTNGDALEAFF
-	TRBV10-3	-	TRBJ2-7	TGTGCCATCACACCCGGGGGCGAGCAGTACTTC	CAITPGGEQYF
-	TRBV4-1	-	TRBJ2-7	TGCGCCAGCAGCCAAGAGGCCCGACCCCCTTACGAGCAGTACTTC	CASSQEARPPYEQYF
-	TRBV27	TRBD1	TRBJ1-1	TGTGCCAGCAGACAGGGGGCCACTGAAGCTTTCTTT	CASRQGATEAFF
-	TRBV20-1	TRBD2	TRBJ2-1	TGCAGTGCTCCCGGACTAGCGGGAGCGATCTCCTACAATGAGCAGTTCTTC	CSAPGLAGAISYNEQFF
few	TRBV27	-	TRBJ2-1	TGTGCCAGCAGTTCGAACCTTTACAATGAGCAGTTCTTC	CASSSNLYNEQFF
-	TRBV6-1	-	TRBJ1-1	TGTGCCAGCAGCGCCCTTGAGGGGGACACTGAAGCTTTCTTT	CASSALEGDTEAFF
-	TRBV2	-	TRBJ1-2	TGTGCCAGCAGTGAAGCGGGTATTGACTATGGCTACACCTTC	CASSEAGIDYGYTF
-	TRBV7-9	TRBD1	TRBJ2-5	TGTGCCAGCAGCTCCCTGGGACAGGGGAGAGGAGAGACCCAGTACTTC	CASSSLGQGRGETQYF
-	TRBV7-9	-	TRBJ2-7	TGTGCCAGCAGCTTAGCGGGACAAGATTACGAGCAGTACTTC	CASSLAGQDYEQYF
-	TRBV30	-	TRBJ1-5	TGTGCCTGGAGTCCTGGGACGAATCAGCCCCAGCATTTT	CAWSPGTNQPQHF
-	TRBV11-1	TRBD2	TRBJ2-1	TGTGCCAGCAGCCCCTGGACTAGCGGAAACTACAATGAGCAGTTCTTC	CASSPWTSGNYNEQFF
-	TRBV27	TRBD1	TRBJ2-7	TGTGCCAGCAGTTCGAGGACAGGGAACGAGCAGTACTTC	CASSSRTGNEQYF
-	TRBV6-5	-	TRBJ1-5	TGTGCCAGCAGCCCGGAGGCCGTTAATCAGCCCCAGCATTTT	CASSPEAVNQPQHF
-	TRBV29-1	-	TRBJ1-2	TGCAGCGTTGAAGCGGGGGGGCGGAGAGGTGGTGGCTACACCTTC	CSVEAGGRRGGGYTF
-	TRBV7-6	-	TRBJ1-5	TGTGCCAGCAGCTTACTTTCGGGACTGGAACAGCCCCAGCATTTT	CASSLLSGLEQPQHF
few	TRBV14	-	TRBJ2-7	TGTGCCAGCAGCCCACTGGACGGTAGCTACGAGCAGTACTTC	CASSPLDGSYEQYF
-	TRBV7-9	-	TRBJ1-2	TGTGCCAGCAGCTTAGTCCGGGGATTTTTCTATGGCTACACCTTC	CASSLVRGFFYGYTF
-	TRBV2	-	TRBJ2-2	TGTGCCACCCACTTTTCATGGTACACCGGGGAGCTGTTTTTT	CATHFSWYTGELFF